This T cell receptor beta chain was sequenced for a study of cytomegalovirus exposure and HLA in healthy donors. The CDR3 has 15 amino acids. Amplification used 60 Vbeta primers and 13 Jbeta primers. TCRdb's table, derived via immunoSEQ multiplex PCR, lists solely in-frame clones and lacks some. Among about 140,000 clones, approximately 73% were seen once, and the ten largest hold under 11%. This sequence originates from a man in his thirties or forties in good health and CMV-seropositive. Sequenced: PBMCs. This rearrangement joins TRBV21-1 to TRBJ2-1; the D segment call TRBD1 is taken from the table without a DNA check. TRBV21-1 is termed a pseudogene. The CDR3 region is CASSKADRFGNEQFF. The CDR3 DNA reads as TGTGCCAGCAGCAAAGCGGACAGGTTTGGCAATGAGCAGTTCTTC.